This TCR beta chain was found in a study of cytomegalovirus exposure and HLA in healthy donors. Sequencing was performed with immunoSEQ multiplex PCR; in TCRdb, only in-frame clones are kept and a portion is missing. The sample has approximately 300,000 clones, roughly 90% seen once. CDR3 size: 11 residues. The germline V and J ends were trimmed by 8 bases and 8 bases, with 15 bases remaining between them. Germline values: CDR1 SQVTM, CDR2 ANQGSEA. The sequencing input was PBMCs. The J gene is TRBJ1-1, the V gene TRBV29-1; no clear D. This TCR came from a woman aged 25 to 39 in good health and CMV-seropositive. The DNA of the CDR3 is TGCAGCACCGAAGGACTTACGGAAGCTTTCTTT. Its translation is CSTEGLTEAFF.